Below, 2 T cell receptor beta chains from the same sample are listed, as sequenced in a study of OX40 agonist ivuxolimab in advanced cancers. The library was built by means of the immunoSEQ multiplex PCR assay. TCRdb retrieved this table from immuneACCESS and kept in-frame rearrangements only. Not all clones are present; in checked studies, unresolved V genes account for under half, and no reason is known for the remainder. This sample is represented by over 35,000 clones; around 91% of them were singletons. 4.7% of the sample rests with the top ten. The sequences come from CD4+ or CD8+ T cells sorted from blood, collected in a trial of the OX40 agonist ivuxolimab. The receptors stem from an adult with an advanced solid tumor such as melanoma, head and neck, liver or kidney cancer.

The chain recombines TRBV5-1 with TRBJ1-1; 7 nucleotides line up with TRBD1. The CDR3 is made up of 16 amino acids. Trimming at V came to 0 bases and at J to 1 base, leaving 6 bases not matched to a gene. Germline-derived CDR1 and CDR2 are SGHRS and YFSETQ. The CDR3: CASSLVGGGGNTEAFF. Here the CDR3 DNA reads TGCGCCAGCAGCTTGGTCGGAGGGGGCGGGAACACTGAAGCTTTCTTT.

This chain uses TRBV6-1 with TRBJ1-5, with TRBD1 identical over 9 bases. After removal of 6 bases from V and 6 bases from J, the junction contained 6 bases not matched to a gene. Germline CDR1 and CDR2: MNHNS and SASEGT. The CDR3 consists of 14 residues. The CDR3 loop reads CASRNTGGVQPQHF. The DNA of the CDR3 is TGTGCCAGCAGGAACACAGGGGGCGTTCAGCCCCAGCATTTT.